Listed here are 32 T cell receptor beta chains from one sample, sequenced in a study of T-cell memory formation after mild COVID-19. MiXCR, run by TCRdb on the 5' RACE reads, gives a single entry per CDR3 protein. The sample includes approximately 260,000 distinct CDR3 sequences, about a sixth of them seen just once. The specimen sequenced was PBMCs or a T cell subset sorted from them (not recorded which). These receptors were obtained from a man between 18 and 35 years old who had mild COVID-19 (a few samples of this study predate the infection). Cell type and time point are not known.

The gene calls are TRBV6-6 and TRBJ1-1; D gene uncertain. CDR1 MNHNY and CDR2 SVGAGI come from the germline V gene (reference sequence). V lost 2 bases and J 5 bases, leaving 12 bases between the germline ends. The CDR3 length is 14 residues. This chain's CDR3 is CASSYGRAGTEAFF. The CDR3 DNA sequence: TGTGCCAGCAGTTACGGGAGGGCTGGGACTGAAGCTTTCTTT.

CDR3 residues: CASSPGRAPAEQFF. CDR3 bases: TGTGCCAGCAGTCCCGGGCGGGCACCGGCTGAGCAGTTCTTC. The V and J genes are TRBV2 and TRBJ2-1, with D maybe TRBD2 (5 bases). Trimming removed 5 bases at V and 9 bases at J, with 17 bases between. This CDR3 comprises 14 residues. Germline CDR1 reads SNHLY; CDR2 reads FYNNEI. Together with reference TRBV2 and TRBJ2-1, the CDR3 gives the full variable domain: EPEVTQTPSHQVTQMGQEVILRCVPISNHLYFYWYRQILGQKVEFLVSFYNNEISEKSEIFDDQFSVERPDGSNFTLKIRSTKLEDSAMYFCASSPGRAPAEQFFGPGTRLTVL.

The chain uses TRBV2 and TRBJ2-6; no firm D call. CDR3 length equals 15 residues. Germline values: CDR1 SNHLY, CDR2 FYNNEI. With 7 bases removed from V and 1 base from J, the gap between germline ends came to 11 bases. DNA of the CDR3: TGTGCCAGCAAGCCGCCCCGGTCTGGGGCCAACGTCCTGACTTTC. It translates to CASKPPRSGANVLTF. Variable domain in full (rest from reference TRBV2 and TRBJ2-6): EPEVTQTPSHQVTQMGQEVILRCVPISNHLYFYWYRQILGQKVEFLVSFYNNEISEKSEIFDDQFSVERPDGSNFTLKIRSTKLEDSAMYFCASKPPRSGANVLTFGAGSRLTVL.

This clonotype was picked up a small number of times. J is TRBJ2-5 and V is TRBV5-1, with 9 bases identical to TRBD2. Germline trimming cut 0 bases from V and 5 bases from J; bases unmatched to any gene: 8. The CDR3 loop spans 16 amino acids. CDR1 and CDR2 from the germline V gene are SGHRS and YFSETQ. The CDR3 DNA reads as TGCGCCAGCAGCTTGGCCGGCGGGGGGGACGCTGAGACCCAGTACTTC. It encodes CASSLAGGGDAETQYF. Variable domain in full (rest from reference TRBV5-1 and TRBJ2-5): KAGVTQTPRYLIKTRGQQVTLSCSPISGHRSVSWYQQTPGQGLQFLFEYFSETQRNKGNFPGRFSGRQFSNSRSEMNVSTLELGDSALYLCASSLAGGGDAETQYFGPGTRLLVL.

This clonotype was observed many times. The J gene is TRBJ1-5, the V gene TRBV20-1; D is unresolved. There are 13 residues in the CDR3. The V gene lost 1 base and the J gene lost 9 bases, with 13 bases spanning the gap. From germline, CDR1 is DFQATT and CDR2 SNEGSKA (reference sequence). CDR3 in amino acids: CSARGVAMGPQHF. The CDR3 region has the DNA TGCAGTGCTAGAGGCGTAGCCATGGGGCCCCAGCATTTT.

The sample holds a few counts of this clonotype. V gene TRBV6-4 combines with J gene TRBJ2-3; 8 positions match TRBD1. The ends lost 6 bases at V and 2 bases at J; junction bases unmatched: 7. This CDR3 is built from 15 residues. CDR1 is MRHNA, CDR2 SNTAGT, per germline. CDR3 residues: CASSRTGITTDTQYF. CDR3 DNA: TGTGCCAGCAGCAGGACAGGGATTACCACAGATACGCAGTATTTT.

This chain joins TRBV5-1 and TRBJ2-2; 7 bases are shared with TRBD1. The V gene's germline CDR1 is SGHRS and CDR2 YFSETQ. Germline trimming cut 0 bases from V and 0 bases from J; bases unmatched to any gene: 2. CDR3 length equals 16 residues. The CDR3: CASSLDGQANTGELFF. CDR3 DNA: TGCGCCAGCAGCTTGGATGGACAGGCGAACACCGGGGAGCTGTTTTTT. The entire variable domain, with the rest obtained from reference TRBV5-1 and TRBJ2-2, is as follows: KAGVTQTPRYLIKTRGQQVTLSCSPISGHRSVSWYQQTPGQGLQFLFEYFSETQRNKGNFPGRFSGRQFSNSRSEMNVSTLELGDSALYLCASSLDGQANTGELFFGEGSRLTVL.

This clonotype was found a few times. J is TRBJ2-3 and V is TRBV7-2; TRBD2 aligns across 9 bases. CDR1 and CDR2 (germline): SGHTA, FQGNSA. Trimming took 6 bases from V and 1 from J; bases not matched to a gene: 8. The CDR3 covers 16 residues. CDR3 DNA: TGTGCCAGCAGTCCTCCTGGACTAGCGCGCACAGATACGCAGTATTTT. It translates to CASSPPGLARTDTQYF. Full variable domain (outside the CDR3, taken from reference TRBV7-2 and TRBJ2-3): GAGVSQSPSNKVTEKGKDVELRCDPISGHTALYWYRQSLGQGLEFLIYFQGNSAPDKSGLPSDRFSAERTGGSVSTLTIQRTQQEDSAVYLCASSPPGLARTDTQYFGPGTRLTVL.

The rearrangement links TRBV12-3 or TRBV12-4 to TRBJ2-1; 8 positions match TRBD2. V was pared by 6 bases and J by 13 bases, with 8 bases of the junction left unmatched. The CDR3 extends over 12 amino acids. CDR3 region: CASSPTSGNQFF. The CDR3 DNA sequence: TGTGCCAGCAGCCCTACTAGCGGAAATCAGTTCTTC.

This clonotype was found a few times. The J gene is TRBJ2-7, the V gene TRBV7-2; a weak D match, TRBD1 (6 bases). V lost 5 bases and J 6 bases, leaving 14 bases between the germline ends. The length of the CDR3 is 13 residues. Germline CDR1 and CDR2: SGHTA and FQGNSA. The CDR3 reads CASSPTRGPEQYV. The DNA for the CDR3 is TGTGCCAGCAGCCCTACCAGGGGACCCGAGCAGTACGTC.

The CDR3 here is CSAREIRSGARTDTQYF. The CDR3 DNA is TGCAGTGCTAGAGAGATAAGATCGGGGGCCCGCACAGATACGCAGTATTTT. This sequence joins TRBV20-1 and TRBJ2-3; D may match TRBD1 or TRBD2 (6 bases each). The CDR3 consists of 17 residues. Per the germline V gene, CDR1 is DFQATT and CDR2 is SNEGSKA (reference sequence). With 0 bases removed from V and 1 base from J, the gap between germline ends came to 17 bases.

This clonotype came up many times. The genes are TRBV6-2 or TRBV6-3 and TRBJ2-5; 12 bases fit TRBD2. The CDR3 runs to 16 residues. Germline assignment: CDR1 MNHEY and CDR2 SVGEGT. V lost 5 bases, J lost 5 bases, and 9 bases stayed unmatched. The CDR3 loop is CASSPRTSGVQETQYF. The CDR3 DNA sequence: TGTGCCAGCAGTCCCCGGACTAGCGGGGTCCAGGAGACCCAGTACTTC.

This clonotype was observed a few times. The rearrangement joins TRBV29-1 to TRBJ1-2; D perhaps matches TRBD1 (6 bases). The CDR3 length is 12 residues. V lost 7 bases to trimming and J lost 0 bases, with 9 bases between them. Germline V gene data show CDR1 as SQVTM and CDR2 as ANQGSEA. CDR3 amino acids: CSEGQTNYGYTF. In DNA, the CDR3 is TGCAGCGAAGGACAGACTAACTATGGCTACACCTTC.

The V and J genes are TRBV21-1 and TRBJ2-7; TRBD1, as called in the table, went unchecked against the DNA. TRBV21-1 represents a pseudogene. This CDR3 spans 12 amino acids. This chain's CDR3 is CASTWGLNEQYF. The CDR3 DNA reads TGTGCCAGCACATGGGGGCTCAACGAGCAGTACTTC.

The sample holds a few counts of this clonotype. This rearrangement joins TRBV7-9 to TRBJ2-3; D not resolved. The CDR3 runs 13 residues. V was shortened by 7 bases and J by 6 bases, with 14 bases between the two germline ends. Germline V CDR1 and CDR2: SEHNR, FQNEAQ (reference sequence). The CDR3 loop reads CASTAVQVDTQYF. In DNA form, the CDR3 reads TGTGCCAGCACCGCTGTCCAGGTGGATACGCAGTATTTT.

This clonotype was seen a handful of times. The chain carries TRBV7-2 and TRBJ1-1, with 8 bases lining up with TRBD1. The CDR3 extends over 15 amino acids. V lost 4 bases to trimming and J lost 4 bases; unmatched junction nucleotides: 8. Germline-derived CDR1 and CDR2 are SGHTA and FQGNSA. CDR3 DNA sequence: TGTGCCAGCAGCTCGACAGGGGTAATTATCACTGAAGCTTTCTTT. Its translation is CASSSTGVIITEAFF.

V is TRBV7-2 and J is TRBJ1-4; 7 bases match TRBD1. CDR1 and CDR2 (germline): SGHTA, FQGNSA. The CDR3 covers 14 residues. Unmatched junction bases numbered 8, after V lost 5 bases and J lost 8 bases. The DNA of the CDR3 is TGTGCCAGCAGCATAGACAGGGCGGGGGAAAAACTGTTTTTT. The encoded protein is CASSIDRAGEKLFF.

J is TRBJ1-4 and V is TRBV25-1; possible D gene TRBD1, 5 bases. V was clipped by 2 bases and J by 8 bases, with 15 bases between them. The germline CDR1 and CDR2 sequences are MGHDK and SYGVNS. The length of the CDR3 is 15 residues. The CDR3 DNA is TGTGCCAGCAGTGAAGTGCGTGGGGCTTTGGAAAAACTGTTTTTT. Protein: CASSEVRGALEKLFF.

The chain links TRBV2 to TRBJ1-2, with a possible D match to TRBD1 (5 bases). Between the trimmed V and J ends, which lost 1 base and 10 bases, there was a span of 13 bases. Germline CDR1 reads SNHLY; CDR2 reads FYNNEI. The CDR3 runs to 13 residues. The CDR3 DNA reads TGTGCCAGCAGTGAAGGGTCGCAGGGTGCCTACACCTTC. This sequence encodes CASSEGSQGAYTF.

The rearrangement links TRBV10-3 to TRBJ2-7; 12 bases agree with TRBD2. Germline CDR1 ENHRY, CDR2 SYGVKD. J gave up 0 bases and V 10 bases, and 4 bases lay outside the gene matches. CDR3 length: 14 residues. This CDR3 reads CATRLAGDSYEQYF. The CDR3 DNA reads as TGTGCCACCCGACTAGCGGGGGACTCCTACGAGCAGTACTTC.

The chain links TRBV24-1 to TRBJ2-5; 8 nucleotides line up with TRBD1. Per the germline V gene, CDR1 is KGHDR and CDR2 is SFDVKD. The CDR3 runs 13 residues. V was clipped by 8 bases and J by 3 bases; unmatched bases: 4. CDR3 DNA: TGTGCCACCACCGCGGACAGGGAAGAGACCCAGTACTTC. Its translation is CATTADREETQYF.

In DNA, the CDR3 is TGTGCCAGCAGCACCCGTTGGGGCCCAATAAACACCATATATTTT. It is translated as CASSTRWGPINTIYF. The rearrangement uses TRBV7-2 and TRBJ1-3; tentatively, D is TRBD1 (5 bases). In germline, CDR1 is SGHTA, CDR2 FQGNSA. V was pared by 5 bases and J by 6 bases, with 17 bases between. The CDR3 totals 15 residues.

The sample holds a few counts of this clonotype. The chain links TRBV5-1 to TRBJ2-3, with 7 bases identical to TRBD2. V lost 2 bases to trimming and J lost 0 bases; unmatched junction nucleotides: 0. The CDR3 runs 14 residues. In germline, CDR1 is SGHRS, CDR2 YFSETQ. The CDR3 region is CASSFGRSTDTQYF. The DNA for the CDR3 is TGCGCCAGCAGCTTCGGGAGGAGCACAGATACGCAGTATTTT.

V gene TRBV6-5 combines with J gene TRBJ1-2; D gene unclear. Germline CDR1 is MNHEY and CDR2 is SVGAGI. The V end lost 5 bases, the J end lost 0 bases, and 10 bases lay between the germline ends. There are 14 residues in the CDR3. The CDR3 here is CASSPDWANYGYTF. DNA for the CDR3: TGTGCCAGCAGTCCGGATTGGGCTAACTATGGCTACACCTTC.

This clonotype was found a few times. The rearrangement links TRBV11-2 to TRBJ1-1; perhaps TRBD1 as D (6 bases). Germline-derived CDR1 and CDR2 are SGHAT and FQNNGV. V was shortened by 4 bases and J by 1 base, with 19 bases between the two germline ends. The CDR3 runs 17 residues. The CDR3 loop reads CASSSTRGGHSNTEAFF. The CDR3 region has the DNA TGTGCCAGCAGCTCAACGCGAGGGGGACACTCGAACACTGAAGCTTTCTTT.

The V and J genes are TRBV20-1 and TRBJ2-5, with 12 bases fitting TRBD2. The CDR3 length is 14 residues. With V trimmed by 0 bases and J by 10 bases, 6 bases remained unmatched. Germline values: CDR1 DFQATT, CDR2 SNEGSKA (reference sequence). CDR3 loop: CSARESLAGGSQYF. DNA of the CDR3: TGCAGTGCTAGAGAGAGTCTAGCGGGGGGGAGCCAGTACTTC.

V is TRBV3-1 and J is TRBJ2-1; the D gene is possibly TRBD2 (6 bases). The V gene lost 4 bases and the J gene lost 2 bases, with 15 bases spanning the gap. Germline assignment: CDR1 LGHDT and CDR2 YNNKEL (reference sequence). The CDR3 is 16 residues long. In DNA, the CDR3 is TGTGCCAGCAGCCCCCTTCCGGGGGACCCCTACAATGAGCAGTTCTTC. This translates into CASSPLPGDPYNEQFF.

This clonotype was seen a few times. The chain is built from TRBV18 and TRBJ2-3; 12 nucleotides align to TRBD2. Germline V gene data show CDR1 as KGHSH and CDR2 as LQKENI. The CDR3 contains 16 residues. The V and J ends lost 2 bases and 2 bases, in that order; junction bases with no gene match: 2. Written as DNA, the CDR3 is TGTGCCAGCTCACCAAGGACTAGCGGGACCACAGATACGCAGTATTTT. As protein: CASSPRTSGTTDTQYF.

This CDR3 reads CASSPGLAGANTEAFF. CDR3 bases: TGTGCCAGCAGCCCAGGGTTGGCGGGGGCGAACACTGAAGCTTTCTTT. This chain connects TRBV3-1 to TRBJ1-1; possibly TRBD1 for D (6 bases). The germline V gene encodes CDR1 LGHDT and CDR2 YNNKEL (reference sequence). V lost 4 bases and J lost 1, with 16 bases in between. The CDR3 has 16 amino acids.

The gene calls are TRBV12-3 or TRBV12-4 and TRBJ2-5, with a weak D call TRBD2 (5 bases). The CDR3 has 16 amino acids. V lost 1 base and J lost 2, with 14 bases in between. CDR3 in DNA: TGTGCCAGCAGTTTAGGGAGGCTGAGGGTTCAAGAGACCCAGTACTTC. This translates into CASSLGRLRVQETQYF.

This clonotype appeared many times. The gene calls are TRBV4-3 and TRBJ2-5; possibly TRBD2 for D (5 bases). Trimming removed 0 bases from V and 5 bases from J, with 10 bases in between. The CDR3 has 14 residues. Germline lookup yields CDR1 LGHNA and CDR2 YSLEER. CDR3 bases: TGCGCCAGCAGCCAAGATCGGGATAGGGAGACCCAGTACTTC. Protein product: CASSQDRDRETQYF.

The chain recombines TRBV5-1 with TRBJ2-1; 14 bases are a match to TRBD2. Germline trimming cut 4 bases from V and 3 bases from J; bases unmatched to any gene: 6. Germline loops: CDR1 SGHRS, CDR2 YFSETQ. The CDR3 is 17 amino acids. Here the CDR3 reads CASSVGLAGGYYNEQFF. In nucleotides, the CDR3 is TGCGCCAGCAGCGTAGGACTAGCGGGGGGCTACTACAATGAGCAGTTCTTC.